The sequence of this TCR beta chain was determined in a study of CD8+CD57+ T cells in acquired aplastic anemia. Findings and limits, study-wide: Patients and controls had in common twenty-nine CD8+ CDR3 sequences. Significance was not reached for CD8+ Simpson's diversity between patients and controls.

Comments on this clonotype: Its antigen is as yet unknown.

V lost 2 bases and J lost 2, with 13 bases in between. There are 15 residues in the CDR3. Germline loops: CDR1 SGHVS, CDR2 FNYEAQ. For sequencing, patients were chosen who had shown expansion of CD8+CD57+ cells by flow cytometry. Severe acquired aplastic anemia was present in every patient. It was genomic DNA that served as the template for profiling TCR beta VDJ and CDR3. TCRdb independently ran MiXCR on the reads; one entry per CDR3 protein. The sample contains roughly 80,000 distinct CDR3 sequences, just over 70% of which appear only once. Input material: sorted CD4+, CD8+, or CD8+CD57+ T cells (not recorded which) from PBMCs. The sequence came from a human donor with aplastic anemia. The chain is built from TRBV7-6 and TRBJ2-7; D is possibly TRBD2 (6 bases). The CDR3 here is CASSLYWGETYEQYF. In nucleotides, the CDR3 is TGTGCCAGCAGCTTATATTGGGGGGAAACCTACGAGCAGTACTTC.